The 13 T cell receptor beta chains listed next were all sequenced from one sample in a study of blood T cell repertoires in COVID-19. TCRdb's copy holds only in-frame clones and misses some; the assay was immunoSEQ multiplex PCR. The table lists about 35,000 clones, about 80% of them singletons. Material for sequencing was peripheral blood. The origin of the receptors is a man over 45 with acute or convalescent COVID-19.

This sequence joins TRBV28 and TRBJ2-4; TRBD2 agrees at 8 bases. The germline CDR1 and CDR2 sequences are MDHEN and SYDVKM. The CDR3 is made up of 17 amino acids. Germline trimming cut 0 bases from V and 5 bases from J; bases unmatched to any gene: 9. Here the CDR3 DNA reads TGTGCCAGCAGTTTATGGGGCCGGGAGGGACTAGAAAACATTCAGTACTTC. Amino acids: CASSLWGREGLENIQYF.

This sequence joins TRBV20-1 and TRBJ1-2; maybe TRBD1 (5 bases). This CDR3 region has 13 residues. V lost 3 bases to trimming and J lost 6 bases, with 14 bases between them. Per the germline V gene, CDR1 is DFQATT and CDR2 is SNEGSKA (reference sequence). CDR3 nucleotides: TGCAGTGCTAGTCCCCCAGGGCGGCATGGCTACACCTTC. This codes for CSASPPGRHGYTF.

This sequence joins TRBV9 and TRBJ2-3; 10 nucleotides line up with TRBD2. CDR3 length: 15 residues. Trimming at V came to 7 bases and at J to 5 bases, leaving 10 bases not matched to a gene. Germline V gives CDR1 SGDLS, CDR2 YYNGEE. The CDR3 is CASQTGTSEGDTQYF. DNA for the CDR3: TGTGCCAGCCAAACCGGGACTAGCGAGGGAGATACGCAGTATTTT.

The rearrangement uses TRBV19 and TRBJ1-2, with D tentatively TRBD1 (6 bases). The CDR3 has 15 amino acids. Trimming removed 7 bases from V and 3 bases from J, with 18 bases in between. Germline CDR1 reads LNHDA; CDR2 reads SQIVND (reference sequence). CDR3 coding DNA: TGTGCCAGTACTCCGGAGTACAGGGTCCACTATGGCTACACCTTC. Protein: CASTPEYRVHYGYTF.

The V call is TRBV7-2, the J call TRBJ1-5, with D uncertain. V shed 3 bases and J shed 10 bases, with 13 bases lying between them. The germline gives CDR1 SGHTA, CDR2 FQGNSA. CDR3 size: 13 residues. CDR3 sequence reads: CASSFVDLDPQHF. CDR3 DNA sequence: TGTGCCAGCAGCTTCGTAGACTTAGACCCCCAGCATTTT.

The chain employs TRBV11-3 and TRBJ2-7; D not certain. CDR3 length: 13 residues. From germline, CDR1 is SGHNT and CDR2 YENEEA. V lost 1 base to trimming and J lost 2 bases, with 6 bases between them. The CDR3 DNA sequence: TGTGCCAGCAGCTTAGGAGCCACCTACGAGCAGTACTTC. This sequence encodes CASSLGATYEQYF. Complete variable domain (other parts from reference TRBV11-3 and TRBJ2-7): EAGVVQSPRYKIIEKKQPVAFWCNPISGHNTLYWYLQNLGQGPELLIRYENEEAVDDSQLPKDRFSAERLKGVDSTLKIQPAELGDSAVYLCASSLGATYEQYFGPGTRLTVT.

In its sample, this clone was seen a few times. CDR3 DNA sequence: TGCGCCAGCAGCCTGCAGTGGGGGACAGGGGATCCGGAGACCCAGTACTTC. It is translated as CASSLQWGTGDPETQYF. This chain links TRBV4-1 with TRBJ2-5; TRBD1 matches at 10 bases. CDR1 is MGHRA and CDR2 is YSYEKL in the germline V gene. The junction had 13 bases not matched to a gene; V was cut back by 4 bases and J by 5 bases. The CDR3 sequence is 17 residues long.

The chain combines TRBV2 with TRBJ1-5, with D perhaps TRBD1 (5 bases). Germline lookup yields CDR1 SNHLY and CDR2 FYNNEI. V was clipped by 4 bases and J by 14 bases, with 15 bases between them. CDR3 size: 12 residues. CDR3 DNA: TGTGCCAGCAGTGTATCTCTTGACAGCAAGCATTTT. This translates into CASSVSLDSKHF.

The chain links TRBV5-1 to TRBJ1-5, with D tentatively TRBD1 (5 bases). Germline assignment: CDR1 SGHRS and CDR2 YFSETQ. The CDR3 totals 15 residues. Trimming left V 6 bases short and J 2 bases short, with 15 bases between. The CDR3 nucleotides read TGCGCCAGCACCCCGGACACCCGAGGCAATCAGCCCCAGCATTTT. The encoded protein is CASTPDTRGNQPQHF.

This rearrangement joins TRBV18 to TRBJ2-7; 9 bases match TRBD2. This CDR3 region has 17 residues. V lost 3 bases to trimming and J lost 5 bases; unmatched junction nucleotides: 14. CDR1 KGHSH and CDR2 LQKENI come from the germline V gene. DNA of the CDR3: TGTGCCAGCTCACCCGACGTAGCGGGAGCCTCCCCCCACGAGCAGTACTTC. Protein product: CASSPDVAGASPHEQYF.

V usage is TRBV24-1 and J usage is TRBJ1-1; D remains unclear. The CDR3 has 12 residues. Germline values: CDR1 KGHDR, CDR2 SFDVKD. Trimming pared 0 bases from V and 8 bases from J, leaving 6 bases between. CDR3 bases: TGTGCCACCAGTGATTTGTACGGGGAAGCTTTCTTT. Protein sequence: CATSDLYGEAFF.

The chain recombines TRBV4-1 with TRBJ2-7; 8 bases align to TRBD1. Trimming removed 0 bases from V and 6 bases from J; junction bases left unmatched: 1. The CDR3 loop spans 13 amino acids. Germline-derived CDR1 and CDR2 are MGHRA and YSYEKL. The CDR3 here is CASSQDDRGEQYF. CDR3 DNA: TGCGCCAGCAGCCAAGATGACAGGGGCGAGCAGTACTTC.

CDR3: CAISEGPHDAKNIQYF. CDR3 coding DNA: TGTGCCATCAGTGAGGGGCCCCATGACGCCAAAAACATTCAGTACTTC. The rearrangement links TRBV10-3 to TRBJ2-4; D is unresolved. Trimming removed 2 bases from V and 1 base from J, with 12 bases in between. The CDR3 is 16 residues long. Germline V gives CDR1 ENHRY, CDR2 SYGVKD.